The clone carrying this T cell receptor beta chain was counted many times. What it binds is unknown. This sample stems from a study of identical twins. Study results and caveats: Fewer insertions marked abundant cord blood beta clonotypes; young adult naive trended weakly, memory not at all. Shared out-of-frame alpha sequences (those common to twins) showed excess low generation probability.

Germline V gene sequence: CDR1 LNHDA, CDR2 SQIVND (reference sequence). The J segment lost 1 base and the V segment lost 4 bases, leaving 9 bases of the junction unmatched. CDR3 length equals 17 residues. Each CDR3 protein gets one entry after TCRdb re-called the 5' RACE reads with MiXCR. The data show under 350,000 distinct CDR3 sequences, 9.5% seen once. Healthy Caucasian individuals made up all the donors. These sequences were also reported in another study, on yellow fever vaccine responses in identical twins. That investigation notes: On the reported evidence, twins' vaccine T cell responses seemed partly convergent and partly personalized.

The sequence came from a woman between 18 and 30 years old in good health. The V call is TRBV19, the J call TRBJ2-3; TRBD2 matches 9 bases. Sample: CD8+ T cells sorted from blood. The CDR3 sequence: CASSNVLLAGRTDTQYF. The CDR3 bases are TGTGCCAGTAGTAACGTTTTACTAGCGGGCCGCACAGATACGCAGTATTTT.